A selection of T cell receptor beta chains follows, all from one sample in a study of metastatic and nonmetastatic thyroid tumors. TCRdb re-called the PCR reads with MiXCR. The data show under 95,000 clones, around 7.8% seen once. Material for sequencing was blood. These receptors all stem from a female donor with papillary thyroid cancer or a benign thyroid nodule (not recorded which). Some clones in this sample may be carry-over from other donors' samples. Each CDR3 is given without its conserved first and last residue.

j_call v_call cdr3_aa
TRBJ2-2 TRBV11-3 ASSQDTGELF
TRBJ2-7 TRBV6-1 ASSEEDSNSYEQY
TRBJ1-1 TRBV6-4 ASSLDGNTEAF
TRBJ2-3 TRBV4-1 ASSQVEDTQY
TRBJ2-3 TRBV5-4 ASSSGTSGARTDTQY
TRBJ2-2 TRBV7-3 ASRDSRGTGELF
TRBJ1-3 TRBV2 ASYGDREGYGNTIY
TRBJ2-1 TRBV25-1 ASSPTSGGFNEQF
TRBJ2-3 TRBV6-6 ASSYSPSGGGTDTQY
TRBJ2-5 TRBV4-2 ASSQGAGGPETQY
TRBJ2-1 TRBV5-1 ASSLERGFNEQF
TRBJ2-2 TRBV28 ASRPLTVVGELF
TRBJ2-3 TRBV11-2 ASSNVLAVNTDTQY
TRBJ1-2 TRBV7-9 ASTPGQGAQGYGYT
TRBJ2-3 TRBV5-1 ASRQVTDTQY
TRBJ1-5 TRBV20-1 SAPGGGSYQPQH
TRBJ2-1 TRBV5-1 ASSLASGTNEQF
TRBJ2-2 TRBV7-3 ASSQGATGELF
TRBJ2-3 TRBV19 ASRPPDTQY
TRBJ2-7 TRBV2 ASSLADTYEQY
TRBJ2-4 TRBV2 ASSDRGRPIGAKNIQY
TRBJ2-7 TRBV15 ATAKGAGGPYEQY
TRBJ2-3 TRBV20-1 SAGQRSGGTDTQY
TRBJ2-3 TRBV24-1 ATSTLGDTDTQY
TRBJ1-4 TRBV18 ASSVNRPTTNEKLF
TRBJ2-5 TRBV11-3 ASSFSGQETQY
TRBJ2-7 TRBV6-1 ASRNRLTDYEQY
TRBJ1-6 TRBV5-6 ASQKSSYNSPLH
TRBJ2-1 TRBV6-1 ASGIRDRLLNEQF
TRBJ2-2 TRBV11-2 ASSLVTGTGELF
TRBJ1-6 TRBV10-2 ASSGPTSSYNSPLH
TRBJ2-6 TRBV19 ASSMGQGVAGANVLT
TRBJ1-2 TRBV2 ASDRDPHHGYT
TRBJ1-5 TRBV20-1 SAPGVSNQPQH
TRBJ1-3 TRBV3-1 ASSQGGSSGNTIY
. TRBV20-1 SARSVLSTDPNEQF
TRBJ2-1 TRBV7-3 ASSDGTSKDEQF
TRBJ2-2 TRBV2 ARGDLTNTGELF